Shown below are 15 T cell receptor beta chains from a single sample sequenced in a study of cytomegalovirus exposure and HLA in healthy donors. PCR used 60 Vbeta primers and 13 Jbeta primers. Data came from immunoSEQ multiplex PCR; TCRdb stores just in-frame clones and leaves some out. In the table there are 100,000 to 120,000 clones, less than 85% of which are singletons. Sequenced input: PBMCs. These receptors came from a man between 40 and 49 years old in good health and CMV-seropositive.

This clone appeared once. This sequence joins TRBV5-1 and TRBJ2-7, with 8 bases lining up with TRBD2. V gave up 3 bases and J gave up 4 bases; unmatched junction bases: 9. Per the germline V gene, CDR1 is SGHRS and CDR2 is YFSETQ. There are 15 residues in the CDR3. The CDR3 here is CASSSVVAGQYEQYF. CDR3 DNA sequence: TGCGCCAGCAGCTCGGTAGTAGCGGGGCAATACGAGCAGTACTTC.

This clone was counted between two and nine times. Other nucleotide sequences in the sample specify the same CDR3. The genes are TRBV5-1 and TRBJ1-1; D might be TRBD1 (6 bases). Trimming removed 4 bases at V and 1 base at J, with 11 bases between. CDR3 length equals 14 residues. Germline V gene sequence: CDR1 SGHRS, CDR2 YFSETQ. The DNA for the CDR3 is TGCGCCAGCAGCGCCACGACAGGGAACACTGAAGCTTTCTTT. Protein product: CASSATTGNTEAFF.

The CDR3 sequence: CASSPLGYQPQHF. Written as DNA, the CDR3 is TGTGCCAGCAGTCCTCTAGGTTATCAGCCCCAGCATTTT. The rearrangement joins TRBV2 to TRBJ1-5, with D unclear. V lost 5 bases to trimming and J lost 5 bases, with 10 bases between them. The V gene's germline CDR1 is SNHLY and CDR2 FYNNEI. The CDR3 runs to 13 residues.

The J gene is TRBJ1-1, the V gene TRBV6-5, with TRBD1 matching over 12 bases. The CDR3 consists of 15 residues. Germline CDR1 reads MNHEY; CDR2 reads SVGAGI. V lost 8 bases, J lost 4 bases, and 8 bases stayed unmatched. The CDR3 DNA follows: TGTGCCAGCTGGGGACAGGGGGCTGGGGCCACTGAAGCTTTCTTT. This codes for CASWGQGAGATEAFF.

This chain joins TRBV2 and TRBJ2-1; 10 bases match TRBD2. V was clipped by 3 bases and J by 7 bases; unmatched bases: 6. Germline CDR1 SNHLY, CDR2 FYNNEI. This CDR3 contains 15 residues. Here the CDR3 reads CASSEGLARKNEQFF. DNA of the CDR3: TGTGCCAGCAGTGAGGGACTAGCGAGGAAGAATGAGCAGTTCTTC.

The J gene is TRBJ1-1, the V gene TRBV5-4; maybe TRBD1 (5 bases). CDR1 and CDR2 (germline): SGHNT, YYREEE (reference sequence). The CDR3 covers 18 residues. V was trimmed by 3 bases and J by 3 bases, leaving 24 bases between them. CDR3 residues: CASSSRGSGGPKDTEAFF. The CDR3 nucleotides are TGTGCCAGCAGCTCCCGGGGGAGCGGGGGTCCGAAAGACACTGAAGCTTTCTTT.

The chain employs TRBV6-6 and TRBJ1-1; no reliable D call. V was cut by 6 bases and J by 1 base, with 9 bases left in between. Germline CDR1 reads MNHNY; CDR2 reads SVGAGI (reference sequence). The CDR3 is 13 residues long. CDR3 nucleotides: TGTGCCAGCAGCTGGACTGCGAACACTGAAGCTTTCTTT. Its protein is CASSWTANTEAFF.

The genes are TRBV9 and TRBJ2-1; 7 bases are a match to TRBD2. V dropped 0 bases and J dropped 8; count of bases not matched to a gene: 8. Germline CDR1 is SGDLS and CDR2 is YYNGEE. The CDR3 spans 15 residues. The CDR3 sequence is CASSVGGSTIDEQFF. CDR3 sequence (DNA): TGTGCCAGCAGCGTAGGCGGGAGTACGATCGATGAGCAGTTCTTC.

This clone appeared a single time. The chain joins TRBV29-1 to TRBJ2-7; 7 bases fit TRBD2. CDR3 length: 11 residues. Germline CDR1 and CDR2: SQVTM and ANQGSEA. Germline trimming cut 6 bases from V and 4 bases from J; bases unmatched to any gene: 3. As DNA, the CDR3 is TGCAGCGTCGGGGGGAGTTACGAGCAGTACTTC. This gives the protein CSVGGSYEQYF.

This clone was counted a few times. The chain couples TRBV6-1 to TRBJ2-3; 8 nucleotides match TRBD1. The ends lost 4 bases at V and 3 bases at J; junction bases unmatched: 3. Germline loops: CDR1 MNHNS, CDR2 SASEGT. The CDR3 sequence is 14 residues long. The CDR3 DNA follows: TGTGCCAGCAGTGCGCAGGGGGCTACAGATACGCAGTATTTT. Protein sequence: CASSAQGATDTQYF.

V and J are TRBV7-9 and TRBJ2-3, with TRBD1 matching 7 bases. Per the germline V gene, CDR1 is SEHNR and CDR2 is FQNEAQ (reference sequence). V lost 7 bases and J lost 13; bases outside the gene matches: 14. The CDR3 totals 13 residues. The CDR3 here is CASTSGQRGGEYF. The CDR3, as DNA: TGTGCCAGCACCTCCGGCCAGCGAGGGGGCGAGTATTTT.

The rearrangement joins TRBV10-3 to TRBJ1-1; D may be TRBD1 (6 bases). CDR3 length equals 12 residues. Germline loops: CDR1 ENHRY, CDR2 SYGVKD. V lost 10 bases, J lost 3 bases, and 12 bases lay in between. The CDR3 sequence: CASRAGDTEAFF. The DNA of the CDR3 is TGTGCCAGCCGGGCAGGGGACACTGAAGCTTTCTTT.

The V call is TRBV9, the J call TRBJ2-3; 11 bases fit TRBD2. Germline values: CDR1 SGDLS, CDR2 YYNGEE. The V gene end was trimmed by 4 bases and the J gene end by 5 bases; junction bases not matched to a gene: 12. The CDR3 covers 17 residues. The chain's CDR3 is CASSPRALAGVIDTQYF. The CDR3 DNA sequence: TGTGCCAGCAGCCCTAGGGCACTAGCGGGAGTAATAGATACGCAGTATTTT.

The chain has TRBV29-1 and TRBJ2-7; possible D gene TRBD2, 6 bases. Germline loops: CDR1 SQVTM, CDR2 ANQGSEA. V gave up 7 bases and J gave up 7 bases, with 11 bases separating them. CDR3 length: 10 residues. The CDR3 region has the DNA TGCAGCGCCGCCGGGGGTGAGCAGTACTTC. As protein: CSAAGGEQYF.

The V and J genes are TRBV10-3 and TRBJ2-1, with 8 positions matching TRBD1. Per the germline V gene, CDR1 is ENHRY and CDR2 is SYGVKD. The CDR3 consists of 14 residues. The V and J ends lost 10 bases and 6 bases, in that order; junction bases with no gene match: 11. In DNA form, the CDR3 reads TGTGCCACGACTGGACAGGGATACCTCAATGAGCAGTTCTTC. Its translation: CATTGQGYLNEQFF.